The 20 T cell receptor beta chains listed next were all sequenced from one sample in a study of blood T cell repertoires in COVID-19. Here immunoSEQ multiplex PCR was the method, and the copy in TCRdb shows in-frame clones only, minus some. The data show roughly 250,000 clones, with under 90% seen just once and 8% to 9.5% held by the top ten. The material sequenced was peripheral blood. These TCRs come from a human donor in a cohort sampled during active COVID-19.

The V call is TRBV5-6, the J call TRBJ2-4; 9 nucleotides agree with TRBD1. CDR3 length: 16 amino acids. Germline V gene lookup returns CDR1 SGHDT and CDR2 YYEEEE. The trim removed 5 bases at V and 3 bases at J, leaving 9 bases unmatched. The CDR3 region has the DNA TGTGCCAGCAGTCGGACAGGGGACGGAGTCAAAAACATTCAGTACTTC. Amino acids: CASSRTGDGVKNIQYF.

The chain joins TRBV6-5 to TRBJ1-4; a possible D gene is TRBD1 (6 bases). V was pared by 5 bases and J by 3 bases, with 13 bases between. CDR3 size: 15 residues. Looked up from germline, CDR1 is MNHEY and CDR2 is SVGAGI. The CDR3 DNA sequence: TGTGCCAGCAGTCCTACAGGGTTCGCTAATGAAAAACTGTTTTTT. This gives the protein CASSPTGFANEKLFF.

The rearrangement uses TRBV13 and TRBJ2-4, with D possibly being TRBD1 (6 bases). This CDR3 comprises 17 residues. The V end was cut by 2 bases, the J end by 4 bases, with 18 bases between. Per the germline V gene, CDR1 is PRHDT and CDR2 is FYEKMQ (reference sequence). CDR3: CASSLFVRSGAKNIQYF. The CDR3 DNA follows: TGTGCCAGCAGCTTATTTGTGAGGTCAGGGGCTAAAAACATTCAGTACTTC.

The chain combines TRBV3-1 (or the pseudogene TRBV3-2) with TRBJ1-2, with D perhaps TRBD1 (6 bases). The CDR3 totals 16 residues. Germline loops: CDR1 LGHDT, CDR2 YNNKEL (reference sequence). V was pared by 0 bases and J by 5 bases, with 16 bases between. The CDR3 region is CASSQEQGQKKYGYTF. The CDR3 nucleotides read TGTGCCAGCAGCCAAGAGCAGGGGCAGAAAAAGTATGGCTACACCTTC.

The rearrangement uses TRBV5-1 and TRBJ1-6, with unresolved D. The CDR3 length is 12 residues. Germline CDR1 and CDR2: SGHRS and YFSETQ. V was shortened by 2 bases and J by 5 bases, with 2 bases between the two germline ends. DNA of the CDR3: TGCGCCAGCAGCTTCAATAATTCACCCCTCCACTTT. This codes for CASSFNNSPLHF.

In its sample, this clone was seen a few times. The CDR3 here is CASRGPGLAAQYF. In nucleotides, the CDR3 is TGTGCCAGCAGGGGGCCGGGACTAGCAGCGCAGTATTTT. This rearrangement joins TRBV28 to TRBJ2-3, with 9 bases lining up with TRBD2. CDR1 and CDR2 (germline): MDHEN, SYDVKM. Trimming at V came to 6 bases and at J to 10 bases, leaving 8 bases not matched to a gene. CDR3 length: 13 residues. Full variable domain (rest looked up from reference TRBV28 and TRBJ2-3): DVKVTQSSRYLVKRTGEKVFLECVQDMDHENMFWYRQDPGLGLRLIYFSYDVKMKEKGDIPEGYSVSREKKERFSLILESASTNQTSMYLCASRGPGLAAQYFGPGTRLTVL.

The chain joins TRBV3-1 (or the pseudogene TRBV3-2) to TRBJ2-7; 9 positions agree with TRBD1. CDR3 size: 16 residues. CDR1 and CDR2 (germline): LGHDT, YNNKEL (reference sequence). V lost 4 bases, J lost 6 bases, and 13 bases stayed unmatched. The CDR3 DNA reads TGTGCCAGCAGCCGTATAGGCGGGACAGGGAGTGGCGAGCAGTACTTC. It is translated as CASSRIGGTGSGEQYF.

The chain is built from TRBV7-2 and TRBJ2-2, with 11 nucleotides matching TRBD2. CDR3 length: 18 residues. Germline CDR1 reads SGHTA; CDR2 reads FQGNSA. V trimming: 2 bases; J trimming: 6 bases; junction bases outside the gene matches: 11. DNA for the CDR3: TGTGCCAGCAGCTTATTGAGTAGCGGGGGGGCGGTGGCCGGGGAGCTGTTTTTT. It encodes CASSLLSSGGAVAGELFF. The full variable domain, rest sourced from reference TRBV7-2 and TRBJ2-2, is GAGVSQSPSNKVTEKGKDVELRCDPISGHTALYWYRQSLGQGLEFLIYFQGNSAPDKSGLPSDRFSAERTGGSVSTLTIQRTQQEDSAVYLCASSLLSSGGAVAGELFFGEGSRLTVL.

This chain joins TRBV19 and TRBJ2-5; 8 nucleotides match TRBD1. The CDR3 covers 15 residues. V lost 5 bases, J lost 5 bases, and 10 bases stayed unmatched. Germline CDR1 and CDR2: LNHDA and SQIVND (reference sequence). CDR3 bases: TGTGCCAGTAGTCGACGGACAGGGAGTGTGGAGACCCAGTACTTC. Amino acid sequence: CASSRRTGSVETQYF.

The V call is TRBV29-1, the J call TRBJ1-1; tentative D call: TRBD1 (5 bases). V lost 7 bases and J lost 1, with 10 bases in between. Germline CDR1 reads SQVTM; CDR2 reads ANQGSEA. This CDR3 has 12 residues. This chain's CDR3 is CSAAGWNTEAFF. CDR3 DNA: TGCAGCGCGGCAGGGTGGAACACTGAAGCTTTCTTT.

This clone has a single count. This rearrangement joins TRBV10-3 to TRBJ2-3; no reliable D call. In germline, CDR1 is ENHRY, CDR2 SYGVKD. Deletions cut 3 bases from V and 0 bases from J, with 10 bases between. This CDR3 spans 15 amino acids. The CDR3 DNA reads TGTGCCATCAGTGATCGCGGAGAGAGCACAGATACGCAGTATTTT. It specifies CAISDRGESTDTQYF.

This clone has only a few counts. The chain combines TRBV9 with TRBJ2-7, with 7 bases identical to TRBD1. Germline V gene sequence: CDR1 SGDLS, CDR2 YYNGEE. The ends lost 0 bases at V and 2 bases at J; junction bases unmatched: 5. This CDR3 is built from 15 residues. CDR3 nucleotide sequence: TGTGCCAGCAGCGTAGCTGTCGGGACAGCCTACGAGCAGTACTTC. Translation: CASSVAVGTAYEQYF.

This clone was recorded a few times. This rearrangement joins TRBV11-2 to TRBJ2-2; possible D gene TRBD2, 6 bases. This CDR3 is 16 amino acids long. The germline V gene encodes CDR1 SGHAT and CDR2 FQNNGV. The ends were cut back, 5 bases at V and 6 bases at J, with 19 bases in the middle. CDR3 region: CASSHHPGTSAGELFF. CDR3 bases: TGTGCCAGCAGCCACCACCCCGGGACTTCTGCCGGGGAGCTGTTTTTT.

The chain joins TRBV5-6 to TRBJ1-2; tentative D call: TRBD1 (5 bases). Germline V gives CDR1 SGHDT, CDR2 YYEEEE. The germline V and J ends were trimmed by 4 bases and 3 bases, with 10 bases remaining between them. The length of the CDR3 is 13 residues. The CDR3 sequence is CASSPDRYYGYTF. The DNA of the CDR3 is TGTGCCAGCAGCCCTGACAGATACTATGGCTACACCTTC. Using reference TRBV5-6 and TRBJ1-2 for the parts outside the CDR3, the full variable domain is DAGVTQSPTHLIKTRGQQVTLRCSPKSGHDTVSWYQQALGQGPQFIFQYYEEEERQRGNFPDRFSGHQFPNYSSELNVNALLLGDSALYLCASSPDRYYGYTFGSGTRLTVV.

The chain carries TRBV6-6 and TRBJ1-4; possibly TRBD1 for D (6 bases). CDR1 is MNHNY and CDR2 is SVGAGI in the germline V gene (reference sequence). Trimming shortened V by 2 bases and J by 7 bases, and 14 bases separated the two germline ends. The CDR3 totals 15 residues. The CDR3 DNA reads TGTGCCAGCAGTTACGATTGGGGGCGCGGTGAAAAACTGTTTTTT. Protein product: CASSYDWGRGEKLFF.

This clone has only a few counts. This rearrangement joins TRBV6-1 to TRBJ2-1; possible D gene TRBD1, 5 bases. The germline CDR1 and CDR2 sequences are MNHNS and SASEGT. V lost 3 bases to trimming and J lost 1 base, with 13 bases between them. The CDR3 runs to 16 residues. In nucleotides, the CDR3 is TGTGCCAGCAGTGACCAGGGTATTCCTTCCTACAATGAGCAGTTCTTC. Encoded protein: CASSDQGIPSYNEQFF.

This clone was found many times. The genes are TRBV12-3 or TRBV12-4 and TRBJ1-5; D not certain. CDR3 length equals 11 residues. The V end lost 5 bases, the J end lost 9 bases, and 8 bases lay between the germline ends. CDR3 residues: CASSETGPQHF. The CDR3 nucleotides are TGTGCCAGCAGTGAAACCGGGCCCCAGCATTTT.

The chain carries TRBV2 and TRBJ2-3; TRBD2 matches at 7 bases. Germline V gene sequence: CDR1 SNHLY, CDR2 FYNNEI. CDR3 size: 14 residues. The trim removed 3 bases at V and 7 bases at J, leaving 7 bases unmatched. CDR3 protein: CASSEGGRKNTQYF. The CDR3 coding sequence is TGTGCCAGCAGTGAGGGCGGGAGAAAAAATACGCAGTATTTT.

This chain uses TRBV6-5 with TRBJ1-4; D possibly corresponds to TRBD1 (5 bases). Per the germline V gene, CDR1 is MNHEY and CDR2 is SVGAGI. Trimming removed 10 bases from V and 7 bases from J, with 19 bases in between. CDR3 size: 14 residues. The CDR3: CATRGGLEGEKLFF. The CDR3 DNA is TGTGCCACCCGGGGGGGACTCGAGGGTGAAAAACTGTTTTTT.

The CDR3 here is CASSYPKRGLNTEAFF. DNA for the CDR3: TGTGCCAGCAGTTACCCGAAAAGGGGTCTGAACACTGAAGCTTTCTTT. V usage is TRBV6-2 or TRBV6-3 and J usage is TRBJ1-1; perhaps TRBD1 as D (5 bases). The V end was cut by 2 bases, the J end by 0 bases, with 13 bases between. The CDR3 has 16 residues. The germline gives CDR1 MNHEY, CDR2 SVGEGT.